Reported below is one T cell receptor (beta chain). Amplified regions were TCR beta CDR3 sequences from RNA transcripts. A set of HTBI primers served as the primers for a first-round RT-PCR of the TCR CDR3. TCRdb processed the multiplex PCR reads anew with MiXCR; each CDR3 protein has one entry. The data hold about 640,000 distinct CDR3 sequences, with around 21% observed a single time. The record originates from a study of T cells in Graves' hyperthyroidism and ophthalmopathy. This CDR3 spans 16 amino acids. V was pared by 2 bases and J by 4 bases, with 6 bases of the junction left unmatched. Per germline, CDR1 SGHDN and CDR2 FVKESK.

The sample consisted of blood. The source is a man younger than 40 with Graves' ophthalmopathy. The V gene is TRBV14, the J gene TRBJ2-3; 10 bases are a match to TRBD2. The CDR3 region is CASSQRYLAGADTQYF. The CDR3 coding sequence is TGTGCCAGCAGCCAAAGGTATCTAGCGGGAGCAGATACGCAGTATTTT.